Listed below are T cell receptor beta chains from one sample, sequenced in a study of blood T cell repertoires in COVID-19. Clones were sequenced by immunoSEQ multiplex PCR, and TCRdb holds only the in-frame ones, with some missing. This table holds tens of thousands of clones, 81% found once. The sequenced sample consisted of peripheral blood. The source is a man older than 75 with active or convalescent COVID-19. CDR3s include the opening cysteine and the closing phenylalanine or tryptophan. A D gene is named only where the DNA matches it firmly. Clone size is shown for a subset of rows, as once, few, many or a class of expanded clone.

v_call: TRBV19
cdr3_length: 15
j_call: TRBJ2-7
d_call: NA
clone_size: NA
cdr3_nt: TGTGCCAGTAGCGATCGGACAGCCTCCTCCTACGAGCAGTACTTC
cdr3_aa: CASSDRTASSYEQYF

v_call: TRBV5-5
cdr3_length: 13
j_call: TRBJ2-7
d_call: TRBD1
clone_size: few
cdr3_nt: TGTGCCAGCAGTCGTCAGGGGGCCTACGAGCAGTACTTC
cdr3_aa: CASSRQGAYEQYF

v_call: TRBV4-3
cdr3_length: 19
j_call: TRBJ1-5
d_call: NA
clone_size: NA
cdr3_nt: TGCGCCAGCAGCCAAGATTTGGGCCCCCTAGGGGATAGCAATCAGCCCCAGCATTTT
cdr3_aa: CASSQDLGPLGDSNQPQHF

v_call: TRBV19
cdr3_length: 12
j_call: TRBJ1-3
d_call: NA
clone_size: NA
cdr3_nt: TGTGCCAGTAGACTGGGCGGAAACACCATATATTTT
cdr3_aa: CASRLGGNTIYF

v_call: TRBV4-1
cdr3_length: 17
j_call: TRBJ2-3
d_call: NA
clone_size: few
cdr3_nt: TGCGCCAGCAGCCAACGCCCGGGAGATATGGCCGCAGATACGCAGTATTTT
cdr3_aa: CASSQRPGDMAADTQYF

v_call: TRBV7-2
cdr3_length: 15
j_call: TRBJ2-2
d_call: TRBD1
clone_size: NA
cdr3_nt: TGTGCCAGCAAAGAGGACAGGGTATCGGCCGGGGAGCTGTTTTTT
cdr3_aa: CASKEDRVSAGELFF

v_call: TRBV12-5
cdr3_length: 15
j_call: TRBJ2-7
d_call: NA
clone_size: few
cdr3_nt: TGTGCTAGTGGTTTGACCAGAGGGGGTGCGTACGAGCAGTACTTC
cdr3_aa: CASGLTRGGAYEQYF

v_call: TRBV11-1
cdr3_length: 12
j_call: TRBJ2-3
d_call: NA
clone_size: NA
cdr3_nt: TGTGCCATCCGACAGGGCACAGATACGCAGTATTTT
cdr3_aa: CAIRQGTDTQYF

v_call: TRBV15
cdr3_length: 17
j_call: TRBJ1-4
d_call: TRBD1
clone_size: NA
cdr3_nt: TGTGCCACCAGCAGACAGGGGGCGCCGGCAACTAATGAAAAACTGTTTTTT
cdr3_aa: CATSRQGAPATNEKLFF

v_call: TRBV7-3
cdr3_length: 19
j_call: TRBJ2-2
d_call: TRBD2
clone_size: NA
cdr3_nt: TGTGCCAGCAGCTTCTTTTACGGGACTAGCGGTGCTCCCACCGGGGAGCTGTTTTTT
cdr3_aa: CASSFFYGTSGAPTGELFF

v_call: TRBV9
cdr3_length: 14
j_call: TRBJ2-2
d_call: NA
clone_size: NA
cdr3_nt: TGTGCCAGCGGTGAAATAGGGGTCACCGGGGAGCTGTTTTTT
cdr3_aa: CASGEIGVTGELFF